This TCR beta chain is from a study of T cell changes during pregnancy in multiple sclerosis (dated by TCRdb to between 2018 and 2021). Some background on the complete study: Changes in the T cell repertoire over the course of pregnancy were examined in this study in women with multiple sclerosis.

Libraries were prepared through the immunoSEQ multiplex PCR assay. TCRdb stores this immuneACCESS table with in-frame sequences only. Part of the clones is absent; in the studies checked, under half of the shortfall reflects unresolved V genes, and no reason is known for the rest. The sample has 85,000 to 130,000 clones on record, around 93% of them singletons. The ten largest clones represent about 0.9% of the sample. CDR1 and CDR2 are read off the germline V gene as MNHEY and SVGAGI. The CDR3 sequence holds 13 residues, the cysteine and phenylalanine included. Kept here is only the CDR3 DNA, which spans 39 bases and is read in frame from base 1. After removal of 4 bases from V and 8 bases from J, the junction retains 3 bases not matched to a gene. Concerning this clone itself: Its antigen is still unknown. Nothing much larger sits one base from this clone, and base qualities are not available.

The V and J segments used are TRBV6-5 and TRBJ2-4, with 9 central nucleotides matching TRBD2. The specimen comprised peripheral blood, sampled before pregnancy. The TCR was taken from a female donor with multiple sclerosis, enrolled in a pregnancy study. The base sequence is TGTGCCAGCAGTTTAGCGGGAGACGACATTCAGTACTTC. Translated, it reads CASSLAGDDIQYF.